Sequencing of this T cell receptor (beta chain) was carried out in a study of control samples from healthy donors and cancer patients. The CDR3 sequence is 15 residues long. V shed 5 bases and J shed 2 bases, with 12 bases lying between them. Germline V lookup: CDR1 SGHTA, CDR2 FQGNSA. Only in-frame clones appear in the TCRdb table, and some are missing; sequencing was by immunoSEQ multiplex PCR. The sample carries around 67,000 clones, around nine tenths recorded once. The chain carries TRBV7-2 and TRBJ2-2, with D perhaps given as TRBD1 or TRBD2 (5 bases each). This clonotype was sampled from a man aged 55 to 70 with colorectal cancer. The sequencing sample was made of PBMCs. The CDR3 here is CASSPRGRNTGELFF. The CDR3 nucleotides read TGTGCCAGCAGCCCACGGGGCCGCAACACCGGGGAGCTGTTTTTT.